Listed below are T cell receptor beta chains from one sample, sequenced in a study of Graves' ophthalmopathy and Graves' hyperthyroidism. TCRdb reprocessed the multiplex PCR reads with MiXCR, giving one entry per CDR3 protein. The repertoire consists of 300,000 to 400,000 distinct CDR3 sequences, with roughly a sixth occurring once and the leading ten covering roughly an eighth. The sequenced sample consisted of peripheral blood. All receptors derive from an adult man with Graves' ophthalmopathy. Both conserved end residues are part of each CDR3. D genes are given only for firm matches. The size field is filled for only some rows; it gives once, few, many or a size class.

TRBD1 | - | TRBJ1-6 | TRBV12-3/TRBV12-4 | TGTGCCAGCAGTTACAGGGGTCCGGGGATTTCACCCCTCCACTTT | CASSYRGPGISPLHF
TRBD2 | many | TRBJ2-2 | TRBV12-3/TRBV12-4 | TGTGCCAGCAGCACGGGACTAGCGAGCCTGATGGGGGAGCTGTTTTTT | CASSTGLASLMGELFF
- | many | TRBJ1-2 | TRBV27 | TGTGCCAGCAGTCCCTCGGGGGGGGGTGGTGGTGGCTACACCTTC | CASSPSGGGGGGYTF
- | many | TRBJ1-2 | TRBV6-5 | TGTGCCAGCAGTTACCAACGCAGTAAAATAATTAACTATGGCTACACCTTC | CASSYQRSKIINYGYTF
- | many | TRBJ1-1 | TRBV30 | TGTGCCTGGAGTTTTGGCAGGGAGAACACTGAAGCTTTCTTT | CAWSFGRENTEAFF
- | many | TRBJ1-6 | TRBV27 | TGTGCCAGCAGTCCTGGCGGGGAGGGCGGCTCACCCCTCCACTTT | CASSPGGEGGSPLHF
- | many | TRBJ2-7 | TRBV4-3 | TGCGCCAGCAGCCTCCACACCGGGACAAACTACGAGCAGTACTTC | CASSLHTGTNYEQYF
TRBD1 | many | TRBJ1-1 | TRBV20-1 | TGCAGTGCTGTTAAACAGGGGGCAACGTCTGAAGCTTTCTTT | CSAVKQGATSEAFF
- | many | TRBJ2-3 | TRBV12-3/TRBV12-4 | TGTGCCAGCAGTTACGTAGATACGCAGTATTTT | CASSYVDTQYF
- | many | TRBJ1-2 | TRBV4-1 | TGCGCCAGCAGCCAAGGTGGGGGAATCTATGGCTACACCTTC | CASSQGGGIYGYTF
- | many | TRBJ1-5 | TRBV28 | TGTGCCAGCAGTTTTGGGGCAGGCCGCAATCAGCCCCAGCATTTT | CASSFGAGRNQPQHF
TRBD2 | - | TRBJ2-4 | TRBV11-1 | TGTGCCAGCAGCGTAAGTGGACTAGCGGGAGCCTCTGTAAACATTCAGTACTTC | CASSVSGLAGASVNIQYF
TRBD1 | many | TRBJ2-7 | TRBV2 | TGTGCCAGCAGTGCCATACAGGGGTTGGGCTACGAGCAGTACTTC | CASSAIQGLGYEQYF
- | many | TRBJ1-6 | TRBV7-2 | TGTGCCAGCAGCTTAGTAGGCTCACCCCTCCACTTT | CASSLVGSPLHF
- | - | TRBJ1-6 | TRBV10-3 | TGTGCCGCCTCTGTAACAGGGAATAATTCACCCCTCCACTTT | CAASVTGNNSPLHF
- | many | TRBJ2-2 | TRBV2 | TGTGCCAGCAGCTGGACGGGGAACACCGGGGAGCTGTTTTTT | CASSWTGNTGELFF
- | many | TRBJ1-5 | TRBV12-3/TRBV12-4 | TGTGCCACCAGCGGGGCAACTAATCAGCCCCAGCATTTT | CATSGATNQPQHF
- | many | TRBJ2-7 | TRBV10-3 | TGTGCCATCTATAACGGCGGGGATAAATACGATTCACACTTC | CAIYNGGDKYDSHF
- | many | TRBJ1-1 | TRBV10-3 | TGTGCCATCAGGGTGGACAGTTCGCCGGGGACTGAAGCTTTCTTT | CAIRVDSSPGTEAFF
TRBD2 | many | TRBJ2-4 | TRBV11-2 | TGTGCCAGCAGCTCGGCACCGGGACTAGCGGGGGCCGGAAACATTCAGTACTTC | CASSSAPGLAGAGNIQYF
- | - | TRBJ1-2 | TRBV6-2/TRBV6-3 | TGTGCCAGCAGTTACTCAGGCCGCAACTATGGCTACACCTTC | CASSYSGRNYGYTF
- | many | TRBJ1-2 | TRBV6-5 | TGTGCCAGCAGGGCGGACTATGGCTACACCTTC | CASRADYGYTF
- | many | TRBJ1-3 | TRBV11-2 | TGTGCCAGCAGCCCGGGACTCCAAATTAGGACCATATATTTT | CASSPGLQIRTIYF
- | many | TRBJ1-3 | TRBV27 | TGTGCCAGGGTTAGCTCTGGAAACACCATATATTTT | CARVSSGNTIYF
- | many | TRBJ2-7 | TRBV5-1 | TGCGCCAGCAGCATAGGACAGTGGAAAGGGTACGAGCAGTACTTC | CASSIGQWKGYEQYF
- | many | TRBJ2-7 | TRBV24-1 | TGTGCCACCAGTGATGGGGACTACGAGCAGTACTTC | CATSDGDYEQYF
- | many | TRBJ1-2 | TRBV12-3/TRBV12-4 | TGTGCCAGCAGTTTCGGAGGGATCCGGCATGGCTACACCTTC | CASSFGGIRHGYTF
TRBD2 | many | TRBJ2-2 | TRBV6-2/TRBV6-3 | TGTGCCAGCAGCGGGCCTAGCGGGAGGGCCAATGGCGGGGAGCTGTTTTTT | CASSGPSGRANGGELFF
- | many | TRBJ1-2 | TRBV20-1 | TGCAGTGCTCGTACGGGGTCCCGGATATATGGCTACACCTTC | CSARTGSRIYGYTF
TRBD1 | many | TRBJ2-7 | TRBV13 | TGTGCCAGCAGCATCGGACAGGCGATCTACGAGCAGTACTTC | CASSIGQAIYEQYF
- | many | TRBJ1-2 | TRBV28 | TGTGCCAGCAGTCGGGGATGGGTATTGAATGGCTACACCTTC | CASSRGWVLNGYTF
- | many | TRBJ2-5 | TRBV5-1 | TGCGCCAGCAGCTCAGGAGTCCGACGGATACAAGAGACCCAGTACTTC | CASSSGVRRIQETQYF
- | many | TRBJ1-5 | TRBV12-3/TRBV12-4 | TGTGCCAGCAGTTTCAGTAGGTTGCCCAATCAGCCCCAGCATTTT | CASSFSRLPNQPQHF
- | many | TRBJ1-6 | TRBV12-3/TRBV12-4 | TGTGCCAGCAGTTCGACAGATAATTCACCCCTCCACTTT | CASSSTDNSPLHF
- | many | TRBJ1-1 | TRBV7-2 | TGTGCCAGCAGCTTAGCCCCCATGGACAGCCTGAACACTGAAGCTTTCTTT | CASSLAPMDSLNTEAFF